This entry describes one T cell receptor beta chain. V was pared by 3 bases and J by 3 bases, with 11 bases between. There are 13 residues in the CDR3. Germline loops: CDR1 DFQATT, CDR2 SNEGSKA (reference sequence). This sample is drawn from a study of blood T cell repertoires in COVID-19. Study overall: There were acute and convalescent COVID-19 samples, and they came from the United States, Italy and Spain. In each case, the material was cDNA or gDNA derived from T cells, B-cell-depleted T cells, or PBMCs.

In the authors' workflow: How many nucleated cells were present was estimated from reference gene primer amplification. Clones were sequenced by immunoSEQ multiplex PCR, and TCRdb holds only the in-frame ones, with some missing. Clonal size and the V and J genes are those of that table, whereas D and trimming came from the DNA. The top ten clones hold roughly 1.1% of a sample with approximately 300,000 clones, about 83% of them seen once. The clonotype comes from a woman aged 45-65 years with acute or convalescent COVID-19. V usage is TRBV20-1 and J usage is TRBJ1-1; tentatively, D is TRBD1 (5 bases). Sample: peripheral blood. The CDR3 here is CSASNTQDTEAFF. CDR3 bases: TGCAGTGCTAGTAACACACAGGACACTGAAGCTTTCTTT.